The 15 T cell receptor beta chains below all came from one sample that was sequenced in a study of cytomegalovirus exposure and HLA in healthy donors. Primers: 60 Vbeta forward and 13 Jbeta reverse. Libraries were prepared by immunoSEQ multiplex PCR; TCRdb keeps only in-frame clonotypes and omits some of them. The repertoire holds more than 85,000 clones, with roughly 80% as singletons. The source material was PBMCs. Source of these receptors: a boy younger than 18 in good health and CMV-seronegative.

The chain couples TRBV6-5 to TRBJ1-4; D possibly corresponds to TRBD1 (6 bases). This CDR3 contains 14 residues. V was cut by 2 bases and J by 8 bases, with 12 bases left in between. CDR1 MNHEY and CDR2 SVGAGI come from the germline V gene. The CDR3: CASSYGGRAEKLFF. The CDR3 coding sequence is TGTGCCAGCAGTTACGGGGGCCGGGCGGAAAAACTGTTTTTT.

This rearrangement joins TRBV27 to TRBJ2-2; TRBD2 matches 7 bases. The trim removed 8 bases at V and 3 bases at J, leaving 6 bases unmatched. The V gene's germline CDR1 is MNHEY and CDR2 SMNVEV (reference sequence). The CDR3 totals 14 residues. CDR3: CASAMGGYTGELFF. The DNA for the CDR3 is TGTGCCAGCGCCATGGGGGGGTACACCGGGGAGCTGTTTTTT.

There are a few counts of this clone. The chain recombines TRBV9 with TRBJ1-3; weak D call: TRBD1 (6 bases). The V gene lost 1 base and the J gene lost 2 bases, with 10 bases spanning the gap. The CDR3 length is 15 residues. Per germline, CDR1 SGDLS and CDR2 YYNGEE. The CDR3 DNA reads TGTGCCAGCAGCGTAAACAGGGAAGCTGGAAACACCATATATTTT. Translated: CASSVNREAGNTIYF.

This chain uses TRBV7-2 with TRBJ1-2; 10 nucleotides align to TRBD1. V lost 1 base to trimming and J lost 4 bases; unmatched junction nucleotides: 3. Germline V gene data show CDR1 as SGHTA and CDR2 as FQGNSA. CDR3 length equals 15 residues. This CDR3 is CASSLGQGAFYGYTF. The CDR3 region has the DNA TGTGCCAGCAGCTTAGGACAGGGGGCGTTCTATGGCTACACCTTC.

The rearrangement uses TRBV4-3 and TRBJ1-5, with 8 bases matching TRBD1. The germline V gene has CDR1 LGHNA and CDR2 YSLEER. The length of the CDR3 is 14 residues. The J segment lost 7 bases and the V segment lost 3 bases, leaving 5 bases of the junction unmatched. The chain's CDR3 is CASSHDRGTQPQHF. In DNA, the CDR3 is TGCGCCAGCAGCCATGACAGGGGAACCCAGCCCCAGCATTTT.

V is TRBV11-3 and J is TRBJ2-2, with D hard to call. The germline V gene encodes CDR1 SGHNT and CDR2 YENEEA. V was clipped by 1 base and J by 5 bases, with 8 bases between them. The CDR3 runs 14 residues. The CDR3 region has the DNA TGTGCCAGCAGCTTAGGTGCGGTAACCGGGGAGCTGTTTTTT. It yields the protein CASSLGAVTGELFF.

The CDR3 spells CASSLEWTSDQPQHF. CDR3 nucleotide sequence: TGTGCCAGCAGCTTAGAATGGACATCGGATCAGCCCCAGCATTTT. V and J are TRBV7-2 and TRBJ1-5, with D possibly matching TRBD1 (5 bases). The CDR3 is made up of 15 amino acids. From germline, CDR1 is SGHTA and CDR2 FQGNSA. Trimming cost V 1 base and J 5 bases, with 12 bases left between them.

This clone was found a few times. V gene TRBV7-3 combines with J gene TRBJ2-1, with D perhaps TRBD1 (5 bases). With 4 bases removed from V and 15 bases from J, the gap between germline ends came to 19 bases. Germline V gene sequence: CDR1 SGHTA, CDR2 FQGTGA. CDR3 length: 13 amino acids. This chain's CDR3 is CASSSSGLGVWFF. CDR3 coding DNA: TGTGCCAGCAGCTCTTCAGGGTTGGGCGTTTGGTTCTTC.

The chain joins TRBV10-2 to TRBJ2-7; the match to TRBD2 covers 7 bases. This CDR3 comprises 16 residues. Per germline, CDR1 WSHSY and CDR2 SAAADI. J lost 1 base, V lost 2 bases, and 8 bases had no gene match. CDR3 nucleotide sequence: TGCGCCAGCAGTGAGCCTTGGACTAGTGGTTCCTACGAGCAGTACTTC. Encoded protein: CASSEPWTSGSYEQYF.

This sequence joins TRBV27 and TRBJ1-2, with 7 bases aligning to TRBD1. CDR1 and CDR2 (germline): MNHEY, SMNVEV (reference sequence). CDR3 length: 12 amino acids. V was pared by 6 bases and J by 4 bases, with 2 bases of the junction left unmatched. In DNA, the CDR3 is TGTGCCAGCAGGGGACAGAGCTATGGCTACACCTTC. Residues: CASRGQSYGYTF.

The chain links TRBV5-4 to TRBJ2-7, with D possibly being TRBD2 (6 bases). From germline, CDR1 is SGHNT and CDR2 YYREEE (reference sequence). This CDR3 region has 15 residues. V was trimmed by 4 bases and J by 3 bases, leaving 17 bases between them. The DNA for the CDR3 is TGTGCCAGCAGCCGATCGGGAGTCTCCAACTACGAGCAGTACTTC. This encodes CASSRSGVSNYEQYF.

The chain carries TRBV18 and TRBJ1-1; 7 bases align to TRBD1. The J segment lost 4 bases and the V segment lost 0 bases, leaving 2 bases of the junction unmatched. CDR3 length: 14 residues. Per the germline V gene, CDR1 is KGHSH and CDR2 is LQKENI. The CDR3 nucleotides read TGTGCCAGCTCACCACCGACAGGGTCCACTGAAGCTTTCTTT. Encoded protein: CASSPPTGSTEAFF.

As for this clone: Other DNA sequences from this sample encode an identical CDR3 as well. The J gene is TRBJ2-7, the V gene TRBV28; TRBD1 aligns across 8 bases. The CDR3 totals 13 residues. Germline V gives CDR1 MDHEN, CDR2 SYDVKM. The V segment lost 2 bases and the J segment 3 bases; nucleotides outside the gene matches: 0. The CDR3 sequence: CASSLDRGYEQYF. In DNA form, the CDR3 reads TGTGCCAGCAGTTTAGACAGGGGCTACGAGCAGTACTTC.

The V gene is TRBV2, the J gene TRBJ2-7; 12 bases are a match to TRBD2. The CDR3 covers 15 residues. The V segment lost 5 bases and the J segment 3 bases; nucleotides outside the gene matches: 5. Germline-derived CDR1 and CDR2 are SNHLY and FYNNEI. CDR3 nucleotide sequence: TGTGCCAGCAGTCAGACTAGCGGGGGTTTCTACGAGCAGTACTTC. Translated, it gives CASSQTSGGFYEQYF.

This chain connects TRBV5-4 to TRBJ2-7, with 7 bases that match TRBD2. The CDR3 is made up of 15 amino acids. Germline assignment: CDR1 SGHNT and CDR2 YYREEE (reference sequence). Germline trimming cut 3 bases from V and 3 bases from J; bases unmatched to any gene: 9. The CDR3 loop is CASSWGRDLGYEQYF. DNA of the CDR3: TGTGCCAGCAGCTGGGGGAGGGATTTGGGCTACGAGCAGTACTTC.